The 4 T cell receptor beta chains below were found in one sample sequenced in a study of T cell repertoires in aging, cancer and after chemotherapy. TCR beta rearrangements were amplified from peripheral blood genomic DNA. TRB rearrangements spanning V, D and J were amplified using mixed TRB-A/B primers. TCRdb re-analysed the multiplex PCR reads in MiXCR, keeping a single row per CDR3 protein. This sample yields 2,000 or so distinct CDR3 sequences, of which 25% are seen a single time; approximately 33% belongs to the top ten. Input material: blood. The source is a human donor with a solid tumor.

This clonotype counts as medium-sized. For the CDR3, the DNA is TGTGCCAGCAGCTTGGGAGGGATCAATGCAGATACGCAGTATTTT. This gives the protein CASSLGGINADTQYF. The V gene is TRBV5-4, the J gene TRBJ2-3; tentative D call: TRBD2 (5 bases). Per the germline V gene, CDR1 is SGHNT and CDR2 is YYREEE (reference sequence). V gave up 0 bases and J gave up 4 bases, with 12 bases separating them. The CDR3 has 15 amino acids.

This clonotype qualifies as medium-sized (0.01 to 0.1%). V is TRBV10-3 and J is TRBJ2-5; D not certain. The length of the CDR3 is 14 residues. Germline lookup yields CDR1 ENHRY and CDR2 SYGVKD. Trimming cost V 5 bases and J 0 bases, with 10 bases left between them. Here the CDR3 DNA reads TGTGCCATCAGTCCAGAGTCCAACCAAGAGACCCAGTACTTC. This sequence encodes CAISPESNQETQYF.

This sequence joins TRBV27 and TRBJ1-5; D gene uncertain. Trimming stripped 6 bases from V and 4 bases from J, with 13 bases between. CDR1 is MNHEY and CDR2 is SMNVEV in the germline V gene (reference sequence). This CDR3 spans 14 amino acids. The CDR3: CASSVDGKNQPQHF. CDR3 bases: TGTGCCAGCAGCGTCGACGGGAAGAATCAGCCCCAGCATTTT.

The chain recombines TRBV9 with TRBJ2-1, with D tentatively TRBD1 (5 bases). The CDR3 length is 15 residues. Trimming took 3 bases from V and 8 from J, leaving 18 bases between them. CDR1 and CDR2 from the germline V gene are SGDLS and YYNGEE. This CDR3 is CASSGTPTRVDEQFF. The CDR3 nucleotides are TGTGCCAGCAGCGGAACGCCGACCAGGGTCGATGAGCAGTTCTTC.